The clone carrying this T cell receptor beta chain was detected many times. Each CDR3 protein is one row after TCRdb ran MiXCR on the 5' RACE reads. The top ten hold around 4.4% of the sample, which has 600,000 to 800,000 distinct CDR3 sequences, 21% seen once. This sample was included in a study of identical twins. Germline V gives CDR1 LNHDA, CDR2 SQIVND (reference sequence). Trimming cost V 5 bases and J 10 bases, with 11 bases left between them. CDR3 length equals 11 residues. This same sample was also part of a study on T cells expressing NK-cell markers. That paper adds: Once again these clonotypes came out on top in the CD3+CD56-NKG2C+ fraction of four donors.

Sequenced input: PBMCs. The clonotype was recovered from a woman aged 18-29 years in good health. V gene TRBV19 combines with J gene TRBJ1-2, with D unresolved. The CDR3 loop reads CASSAQVLYTF. CDR3 nucleotides: TGTGCCAGTAGTGCTCAGGTGCTCTACACCTTC.